The rows below give T cell receptor beta chains drawn from one sample of a study of cytomegalovirus exposure and HLA in healthy donors. TCRdb's copy holds only in-frame clones and misses some; the assay was immunoSEQ multiplex PCR. The top ten hold roughly 2% of the sample, which has 90,000 to 110,000 clones, approximately 81% seen once. Sequencing was done on a sample of PBMCs. These receptors came from a woman in her twenties or thirties in good health and CMV-seronegative. The CDR3 runs from the conserved cysteine through the conserved F or W. Each record gives: J gene, D gene, V gene, clone size, CDR3 protein, CDR3 DNA. The D gene is left open where the match is weak. Not all rows give a size; the values are once, few, many and, for expanded clones, a class.

TRBJ2-7	NA	TRBV6-1	NA	CASSGDGGGDEQYF	TGTGCCAGCAGTGGGGACGGAGGAGGGGACGAGCAGTACTTC
TRBJ2-5	NA	TRBV7-7	NA	CASSPVGGKGETQYF	TGTGCCAGCAGCCCCGTCGGGGGTAAAGGGGAGACCCAGTACTTC
TRBJ2-5	TRBD1	TRBV9	NA	CASSVATGGQGFQYF	TGTGCCAGCAGCGTAGCTACGGGGGGACAGGGGTTCCAGTACTTC
TRBJ2-5	NA	TRBV4-1	once	CASSQGGGGKTQYF	TGCGCCAGCAGCCAAGGCGGAGGCGGGAAGACCCAGTACTTC
TRBJ2-2	NA	TRBV5-1	NA	CASSRGQGLNTGELFF	TGCGCCAGCAGCCGCGGCCAGGGATTGAACACCGGGGAGCTGTTTTTT
TRBJ2-5	NA	TRBV5-1	once	CASSLGIARETQYF	TGCGCCAGCAGCTTGGGAATAGCGCGGGAGACCCAGTACTTC
TRBJ2-3	NA	TRBV7-8	NA	CASSSPSDGGSTDTQYF	TGTGCCAGCAGCTCGCCCTCTGACGGAGGCAGCACAGATACGCAGTATTTT
TRBJ2-5	TRBD2	TRBV7-2	NA	CASSLGLARETQYF	TGTGCCAGCAGCTTAGGACTAGCGAGAGAGACCCAGTACTTC
TRBJ1-2	NA	TRBV7-9	NA	CASSLALRAENYGYTF	TGTGCCAGCAGCTTAGCGCTAAGAGCCGAAAACTATGGCTACACCTTC
TRBJ2-2	TRBD1	TRBV6-4	few	CASSMTGGTGELFF	TGTGCCAGCAGTATGACAGGGGGCACCGGGGAGCTGTTTTTT
TRBJ2-4	NA	TRBV6-6	NA	CASSYSWGARDIQYF	TGTGCCAGCAGTTACTCATGGGGCGCTCGGGACATTCAGTACTTC
TRBJ1-1	NA	TRBV7-9	NA	CASSPETDVAFF	TGTGCCAGCAGCCCGGAGACTGATGTAGCTTTCTTT
TRBJ2-1	TRBD2	TRBV19	NA	CASSAGGRGVGYNEQFF	TGTGCCAGTAGCGCGGGCGGGAGGGGCGTTGGATACAATGAGCAGTTCTTC
TRBJ2-1	NA	TRBV9	NA	CASSVDLNNEQFF	TGTGCCAGCAGCGTAGATCTTAACAATGAGCAGTTCTTC
TRBJ2-5	NA	TRBV4-1	NA	CASSPNPGNQETQYF	TGCGCCAGCAGCCCCAATCCAGGGAACCAAGAGACCCAGTACTTC
TRBJ2-7	TRBD1	TRBV11-2	few	CASSLSGTETYEQYF	TGTGCCAGCAGCTTATCGGGGACAGAGACCTACGAGCAGTACTTC
TRBJ2-1	NA	TRBV28	NA	CASPPSDFSYNEQFF	TGTGCCAGCCCACCGAGCGATTTCTCCTACAATGAGCAGTTCTTC
TRBJ1-1	TRBD1	TRBV7-9	NA	CSSSLPPGQLNTEAFF	TGTTCCAGCAGCTTACCCCCGGGACAGCTGAACACTGAAGCTTTCTTT
TRBJ2-2	TRBD1	TRBV25-1	NA	CASKGQGNTGELFF	TGTGCCAGCAAGGGACAGGGGAACACCGGGGAGCTGTTTTTT
TRBJ2-1	NA	TRBV11-2	NA	CASRPFPGEQFF	TGTGCCAGCAGACCGTTTCCGGGGGAGCAGTTCTTC
TRBJ2-1	TRBD2	TRBV11-2	NA	CASSPGLAGGPRNEQFF	TGTGCCAGCAGCCCGGGACTAGCGGGAGGGCCGCGAAATGAGCAGTTCTTC
TRBJ2-7	TRBD1	TRBV18	NA	CASSPSGTDGYEQYF	TGTGCCAGCTCACCGTCCGGGACAGATGGTTACGAGCAGTACTTC
TRBJ2-5	NA	TRBV19	NA	CASSASGETQYF	TGTGCCAGTAGTGCCAGCGGAGAGACCCAGTACTTC
TRBJ1-1	NA	TRBV28	NA	CASSSMNTEAFF	TGTGCCAGCAGTTCTATGAACACTGAAGCTTTCTTT
TRBJ1-5	NA	TRBV6-1	NA	CASSVVPPQHF	TGTGCCAGCAGTGTCGTCCCGCCCCAGCATTTT
TRBJ1-3	NA	TRBV5-5	NA	CASSLGGHLSGNTIYF	TGTGCCAGCAGCTTGGGGGGACATCTCTCTGGAAACACCATATATTTT
TRBJ1-2	NA	TRBV18	NA	CASSPGQYYGYTF	TGTGCCAGCTCACCCGGACAGTACTATGGCTACACCTTC
TRBJ1-2	NA	TRBV25-1	NA	CASSVGEGGYTF	TGTGCCAGCAGTGTAGGCGAGGGAGGCTACACCTTC
TRBJ2-1	TRBD1	TRBV19	NA	CASIGQGGEEQFF	TGTGCCAGTATAGGACAGGGCGGGGAGGAGCAGTTCTTC
TRBJ2-5	TRBD2	TRBV27	NA	CASSPSSGRAPGEQYF	TGTGCCAGCAGTCCGTCTAGCGGGAGGGCCCCCGGGGAGCAGTACTTC
TRBJ1-5	TRBD1	TRBV5-5	NA	CASSIAGGEDQPQHF	TGTGCCAGCAGCATCGCAGGGGGCGAGGATCAGCCCCAGCATTTT
TRBJ2-7	TRBD2	TRBV25-1	few	CASSSGLAASYEQYF	TGTGCCAGCAGCTCGGGACTAGCGGCCTCCTACGAGCAGTACTTC
TRBJ2-3	TRBD2	TRBV19	NA	CASSTPAAGGITTQYF	TGTGCCAGTAGTACCCCAGCAGCGGGAGGGATCACGACGCAGTATTTT
TRBJ2-7	TRBD1	TRBV11-1	NA	CASGSRTGGFYEQYF	TGTGCCAGCGGTTCAAGGACAGGGGGCTTCTACGAGCAGTACTTC
TRBJ1-2	TRBD1	TRBV4-3	NA	CASSQDLGQGVGGYTF	TGCGCCAGCAGCCAAGATCTGGGACAGGGGGTGGGTGGCTACACCTTC
TRBJ1-1	NA	TRBV7-9	once	CSSSLPRGSAEAFF	TGTTCCAGCAGCTTACCCCGGGGGAGCGCTGAAGCTTTCTTT
TRBJ2-7	TRBD1	TRBV9	NA	CASSPRGQEPPGRSYEQYF	TGTGCCAGCAGCCCTAGGGGGCAGGAGCCTCCTGGAAGGTCCTACGAGCAGTACTTC
TRBJ2-2	TRBD2	TRBV9	NA	CASSLGTSGNRLGGELFF	TGTGCCAGCAGCCTAGGGACTAGCGGAAATCGATTAGGCGGGGAGCTGTTTTTT
TRBJ1-4	TRBD1	TRBV7-2	NA	CASSSRGPEKLFF	TGTGCCAGCAGTTCCAGGGGGCCTGAAAAACTGTTTTTT
TRBJ2-7	NA	TRBV9	NA	CASSVAVTGSEQYF	TGTGCCAGCAGCGTAGCTGTGACAGGTAGCGAGCAGTACTTC
TRBJ2-1	NA	TRBV2	NA	CASSERTTRYNEQFF	TGTGCCAGCAGTGAACGAACTACCCGTTACAATGAGCAGTTCTTC